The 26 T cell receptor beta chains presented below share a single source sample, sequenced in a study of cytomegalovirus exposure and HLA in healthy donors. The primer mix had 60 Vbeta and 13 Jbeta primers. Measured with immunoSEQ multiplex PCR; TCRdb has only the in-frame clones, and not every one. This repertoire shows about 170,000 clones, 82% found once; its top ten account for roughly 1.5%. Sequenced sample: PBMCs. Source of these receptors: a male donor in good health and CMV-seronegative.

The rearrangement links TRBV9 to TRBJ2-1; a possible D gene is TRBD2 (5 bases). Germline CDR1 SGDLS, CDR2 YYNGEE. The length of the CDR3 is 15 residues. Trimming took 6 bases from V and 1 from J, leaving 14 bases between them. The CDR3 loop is CASNPSGFSYNEQFF. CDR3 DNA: TGTGCCAGCAACCCGTCGGGATTTTCCTACAATGAGCAGTTCTTC.

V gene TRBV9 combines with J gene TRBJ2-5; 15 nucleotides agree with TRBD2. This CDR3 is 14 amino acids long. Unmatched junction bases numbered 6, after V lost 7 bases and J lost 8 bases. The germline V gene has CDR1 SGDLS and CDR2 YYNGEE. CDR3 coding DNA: TGTGCCAGCGGACTAGCGGGGGGGGGAGGAACCCAGTACTTC. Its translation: CASGLAGGGGTQYF.

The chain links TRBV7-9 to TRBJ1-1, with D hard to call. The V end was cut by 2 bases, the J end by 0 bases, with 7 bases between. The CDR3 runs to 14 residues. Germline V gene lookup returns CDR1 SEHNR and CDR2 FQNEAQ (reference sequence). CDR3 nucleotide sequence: TGTGCCAGCAGCTTACACAGTGTGAACACTGAAGCTTTCTTT. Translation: CASSLHSVNTEAFF. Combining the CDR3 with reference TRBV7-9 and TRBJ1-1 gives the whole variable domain DTGVSQNPRHKITKRGQNVTFRCDPISEHNRLYWYRQTLGQGPEFLTYFQNEAQLEKSRLLSDRFSAERPKGSFSTLEIQRTEQGDSAMYLCASSLHSVNTEAFFGQGTRLTVV.

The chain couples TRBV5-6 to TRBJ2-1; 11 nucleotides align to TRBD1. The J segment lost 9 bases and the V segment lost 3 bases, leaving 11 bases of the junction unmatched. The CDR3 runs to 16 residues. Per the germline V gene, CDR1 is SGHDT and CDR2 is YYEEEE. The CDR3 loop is CASSSYYGTGGREQFF. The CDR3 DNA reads TGTGCCAGCAGCTCGTACTACGGGACAGGGGGTCGTGAGCAGTTCTTC.

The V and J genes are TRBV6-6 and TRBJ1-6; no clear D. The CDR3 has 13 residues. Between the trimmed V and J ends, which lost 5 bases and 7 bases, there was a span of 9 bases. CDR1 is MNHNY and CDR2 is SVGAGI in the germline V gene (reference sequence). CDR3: CASSHDTNSPLHF. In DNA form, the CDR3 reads TGTGCCAGCAGTCACGACACCAATTCACCCCTCCACTTT.

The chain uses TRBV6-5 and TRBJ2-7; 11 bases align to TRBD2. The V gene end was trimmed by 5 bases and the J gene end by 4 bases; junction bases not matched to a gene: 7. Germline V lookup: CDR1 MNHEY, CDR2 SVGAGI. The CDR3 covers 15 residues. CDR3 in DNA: TGTGCCAGCAGTCCGCCGACTAGCGGGACTTACGAGCAGTACTTC. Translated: CASSPPTSGTYEQYF.

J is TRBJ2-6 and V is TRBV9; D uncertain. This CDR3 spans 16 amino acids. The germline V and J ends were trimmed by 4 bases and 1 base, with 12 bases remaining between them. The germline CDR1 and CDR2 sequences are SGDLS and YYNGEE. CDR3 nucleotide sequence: TGTGCCAGCAGCCTTACGAGCATTTCTGGGGCCAACGTCCTGACTTTC. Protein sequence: CASSLTSISGANVLTF.

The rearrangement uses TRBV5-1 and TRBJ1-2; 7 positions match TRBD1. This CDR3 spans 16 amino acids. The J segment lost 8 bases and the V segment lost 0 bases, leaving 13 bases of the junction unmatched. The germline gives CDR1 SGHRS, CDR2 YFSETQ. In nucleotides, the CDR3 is TGCGCCAGCAGCTTGGCACAGGGGCCGTCCGGAGAGGGCTACACCTTC. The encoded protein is CASSLAQGPSGEGYTF. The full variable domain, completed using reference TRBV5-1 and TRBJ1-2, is KAGVTQTPRYLIKTRGQQVTLSCSPISGHRSVSWYQQTPGQGLQFLFEYFSETQRNKGNFPGRFSGRQFSNSRSEMNVSTLELGDSALYLCASSLAQGPSGEGYTFGSGTRLTVV.

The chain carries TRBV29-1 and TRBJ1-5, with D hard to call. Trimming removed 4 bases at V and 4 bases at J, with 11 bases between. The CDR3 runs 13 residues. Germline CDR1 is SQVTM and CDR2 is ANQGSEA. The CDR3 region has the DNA TGCAGCGTTGCGGCGGCGGGGAATCAGCCCCAGCATTTT. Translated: CSVAAAGNQPQHF.

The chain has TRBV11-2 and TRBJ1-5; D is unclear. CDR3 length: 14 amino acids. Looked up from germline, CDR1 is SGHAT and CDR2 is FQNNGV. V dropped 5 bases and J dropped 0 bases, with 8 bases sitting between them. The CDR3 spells CASSLTDSNQPQHF. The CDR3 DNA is TGTGCCAGCAGCCTAACCGATAGCAATCAGCCCCAGCATTTT.

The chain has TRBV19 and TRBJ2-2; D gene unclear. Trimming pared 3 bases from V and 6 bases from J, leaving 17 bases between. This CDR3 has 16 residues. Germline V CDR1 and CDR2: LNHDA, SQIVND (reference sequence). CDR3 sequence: CASSIRFPRQSGELFF. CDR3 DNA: TGTGCCAGTAGTATTCGGTTCCCGCGGCAATCCGGGGAGCTGTTTTTT.

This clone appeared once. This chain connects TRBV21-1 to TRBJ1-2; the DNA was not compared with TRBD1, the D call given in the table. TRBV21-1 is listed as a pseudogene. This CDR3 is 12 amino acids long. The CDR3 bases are TGTGCCGGTGAGGGGGCGCCGAGCGGCTACACCTTC. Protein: CAGEGAPSGYTF.

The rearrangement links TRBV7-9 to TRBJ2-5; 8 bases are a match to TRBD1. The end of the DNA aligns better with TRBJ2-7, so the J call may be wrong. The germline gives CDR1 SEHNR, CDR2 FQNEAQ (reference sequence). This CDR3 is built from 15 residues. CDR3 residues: CASSSILQGAYEQYF. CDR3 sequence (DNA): TGTGCCAGCAGCTCGATTCTACAGGGGGCCTACGAGCAGTACTTC.

The DNA of the CDR3 is TGCAGCGTCGACAGGGGCCTCGGGGAGACCCAGTACTTC. It specifies CSVDRGLGETQYF. The V call is TRBV29-1, the J call TRBJ2-5; 8 positions agree with TRBD1. The CDR3 is 13 residues long. In germline, CDR1 is SQVTM, CDR2 ANQGSEA. J gave up 5 bases and V 6 bases, and 8 bases lay outside the gene matches.

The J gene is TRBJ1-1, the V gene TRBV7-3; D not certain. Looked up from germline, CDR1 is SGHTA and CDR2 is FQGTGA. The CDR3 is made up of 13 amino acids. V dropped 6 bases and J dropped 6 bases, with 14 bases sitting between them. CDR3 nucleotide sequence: TGTGCCAGCAGGGTTTCGGGGAGTTCTGAAGCTTTCTTT. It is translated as CASRVSGSSEAFF.

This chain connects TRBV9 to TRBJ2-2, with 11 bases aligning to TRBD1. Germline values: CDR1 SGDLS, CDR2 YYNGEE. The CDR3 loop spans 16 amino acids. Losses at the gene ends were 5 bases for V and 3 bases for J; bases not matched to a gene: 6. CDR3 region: CASSDGTGGHTGELFF. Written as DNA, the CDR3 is TGTGCCAGCAGTGATGGGACAGGGGGGCACACCGGGGAGCTGTTTTTT. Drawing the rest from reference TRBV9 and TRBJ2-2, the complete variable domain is DSGVTQTPKHLITATGQRVTLRCSPRSGDLSVYWYQQSLDQGLQFLIQYYNGEERAKGNILERFSAQQFPDLHSELNLSSLELGDSALYFCASSDGTGGHTGELFFGEGSRLTVL.

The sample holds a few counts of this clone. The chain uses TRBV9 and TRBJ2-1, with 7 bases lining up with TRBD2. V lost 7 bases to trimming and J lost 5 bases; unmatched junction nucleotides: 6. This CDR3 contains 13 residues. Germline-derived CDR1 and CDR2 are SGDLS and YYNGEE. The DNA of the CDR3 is TGTGCCAGCCGGGCTAGCGGAAACAATGAGCAGTTCTTC. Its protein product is CASRASGNNEQFF.

CDR3 region: CASSNRLAGVTSEQFF. In DNA, the CDR3 is TGTGCCAGTAGTAATAGACTAGCGGGAGTTACATCTGAGCAGTTCTTC. The chain has TRBV19 and TRBJ2-1, with 12 bases matching TRBD2. V lost 4 bases to trimming and J lost 9 bases; unmatched junction nucleotides: 10. The CDR3 is 16 residues long. CDR1 and CDR2 from the germline V gene are LNHDA and SQIVND (reference sequence).

CDR3 in amino acids: CSVASDRAQYF. The CDR3 DNA is TGCAGCGTGGCTAGCGACAGGGCGCAGTACTTC. V usage is TRBV29-1 and J usage is TRBJ2-7; D might be TRBD1 (7 bases). The CDR3 is 11 amino acids. The germline V gene has CDR1 SQVTM and CDR2 ANQGSEA. Trimming shortened V by 6 bases and J by 9 bases, and 15 bases separated the two germline ends.

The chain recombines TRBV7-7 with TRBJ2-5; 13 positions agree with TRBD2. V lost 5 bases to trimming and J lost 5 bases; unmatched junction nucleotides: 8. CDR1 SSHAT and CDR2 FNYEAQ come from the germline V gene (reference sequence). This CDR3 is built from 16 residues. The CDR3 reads CASSLRTSGRGETQYF. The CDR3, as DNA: TGTGCCAGCAGCCTGAGGACTAGCGGGAGAGGGGAGACCCAGTACTTC.

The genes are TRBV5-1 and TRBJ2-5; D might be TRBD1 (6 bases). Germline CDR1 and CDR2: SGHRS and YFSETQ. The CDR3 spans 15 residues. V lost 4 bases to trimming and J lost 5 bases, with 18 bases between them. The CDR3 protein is CASSTGTPAGETQYF. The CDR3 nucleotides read TGCGCCAGCAGCACAGGGACGCCCGCCGGGGAGACCCAGTACTTC.

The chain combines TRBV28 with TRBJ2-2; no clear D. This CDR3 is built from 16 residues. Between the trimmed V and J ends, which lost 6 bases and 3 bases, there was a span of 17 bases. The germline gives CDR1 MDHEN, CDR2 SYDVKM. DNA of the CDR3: TGTGCCAGCAGCAGTATACCCGCAGTGGACACCGGGGAGCTGTTTTTT. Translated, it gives CASSSIPAVDTGELFF.

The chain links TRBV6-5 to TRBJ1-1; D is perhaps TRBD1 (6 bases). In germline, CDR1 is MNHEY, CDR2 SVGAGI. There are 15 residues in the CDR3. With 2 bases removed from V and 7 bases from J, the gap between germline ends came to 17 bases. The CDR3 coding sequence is TGTGCCAGCAGTTACGCCCTGGGGGGGCACAATGAAGCTTTCTTT. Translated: CASSYALGGHNEAFF.

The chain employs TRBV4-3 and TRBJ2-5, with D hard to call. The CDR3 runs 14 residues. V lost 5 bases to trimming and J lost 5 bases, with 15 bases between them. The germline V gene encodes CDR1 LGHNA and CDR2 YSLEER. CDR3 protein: CASSFRVHGETQYF. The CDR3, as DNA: TGCGCCAGCAGCTTTCGGGTCCACGGGGAGACCCAGTACTTC.

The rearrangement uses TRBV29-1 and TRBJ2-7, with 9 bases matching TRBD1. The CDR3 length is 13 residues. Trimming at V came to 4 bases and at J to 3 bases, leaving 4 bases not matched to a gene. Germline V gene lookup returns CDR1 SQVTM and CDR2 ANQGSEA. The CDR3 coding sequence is TGCAGCGTTGTGCGGACAGGGGACTACGAGCAGTACTTC. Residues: CSVVRTGDYEQYF.

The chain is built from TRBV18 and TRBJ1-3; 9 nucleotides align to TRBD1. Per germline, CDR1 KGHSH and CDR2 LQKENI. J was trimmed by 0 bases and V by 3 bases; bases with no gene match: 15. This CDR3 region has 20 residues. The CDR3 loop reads CASSPPRGQGMDRSGNTIYF. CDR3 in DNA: TGTGCCAGCTCACCCCCCCGGGGACAGGGAATGGACCGCTCTGGAAACACCATATATTTT.